This TCR beta chain was identified in a study of Graves' ophthalmopathy and Graves' hyperthyroidism. General study results and limits: Blood repertoires reportedly contained most expanded thyroid clonotypes above 0.001 frequency.

The TCR beta CDR3 regions underwent amplification from RNA transcripts. RT-PCR with HTBI primers came first, then second-round multiplex PCR. Each CDR3 protein gets one entry after TCRdb re-called the multiplex PCR reads with MiXCR. The table lists hundreds of thousands of distinct CDR3 sequences, just over 40% of them singletons. V lost 1 base, J lost 2 bases, and 8 bases lay in between. This CDR3 comprises 14 residues. Germline V CDR1 and CDR2: SGHAT, FQNNGV. Under 3 months in duration, the ophthalmopathy in affected donors had moderate-to-severe activity, CAS ≥3 and NOSPECS ≥4. Patients with other autoimmune diseases, uncontrolled infections, pregnancy or lactation were excluded. Orbital computed tomography, together with clinical symptoms, serum thyroxine, TRAb and thyroid ultrasound, was used for diagnosis. This clonotype occurred many times. Its antigen is not known.

The sequencing sample was made of peripheral blood. The receptor's source is an adult man with Graves' ophthalmopathy. This rearrangement joins TRBV11-2 to TRBJ1-1; D remains unclear. For the CDR3, the DNA is TGTGCCAGCAGCTTAGTTTACAGAAACACTGAAGCTTTCTTT. This codes for CASSLVYRNTEAFF.